This T cell receptor beta chain is drawn from a study of T cells after yellow fever vaccination. Broader study findings: CD4 and CD8 compartments shared a small share of clonotypes, likely from convergent recombination.

Researchers made TCR cDNA using 5'RACE template switching, and this step added a universal primer site and UMIs. TCRdb reprocessed the 5' RACE reads via MiXCR and lists one record per CDR3 protein. Of about 240,000 distinct CDR3 sequences in the sample, roughly 3.5% are singletons; the top ten hold 15% to 20%. This clonotype appeared many times. What it recognizes is unknown. Germline V lookup: CDR1 SGDLS, CDR2 YYNGEE. The V end was cut by 3 bases, the J end by 1 base, with 8 bases between. The CDR3 loop spans 15 amino acids. V usage is TRBV9 and J usage is TRBJ2-6, with D uncertain. This specimen was PBMCs, taken 15 days after the yellow fever booster vaccination. This sequence originates from a man between 18 and 35 years old who received the YFV17D yellow fever vaccine. The CDR3 loop reads CASSAVLSGANVLTF. The CDR3 bases are TGTGCCAGCAGCGCAGTCCTATCTGGGGCCAACGTCCTGACTTTC.